The 27 T cell receptor beta chains presented below share a single source sample, sequenced in a study of blood T cell repertoires in COVID-19. Sequencing was performed with immunoSEQ multiplex PCR; in TCRdb, only in-frame clones are kept and a portion is missing. The sample has almost 500,000 clones, about 88% seen once. The specimen was PBMCs or T cells enriched from blood (not recorded which). The receptors originated from a woman aged 55-75 years who had recovered from COVID-19.

This chain joins TRBV4-2 and TRBJ1-6; a weak D match, TRBD1 (6 bases). The CDR3 runs 15 residues. Germline CDR1 reads LGHNA; CDR2 reads YNFKEQ. The V gene lost 1 base and the J gene lost 8 bases, with 12 bases spanning the gap. CDR3 residues: CASSQVNREDSPLHF. The CDR3 DNA follows: TGTGCCAGCAGCCAAGTTAACAGGGAAGATTCACCCCTCCACTTT.

This clone showed up just a few times. This chain connects TRBV27 to TRBJ1-1; a weak D match, TRBD1 (5 bases). Between the trimmed V and J ends, which lost 10 bases and 0 bases, there was a span of 18 bases. CDR3 size: 15 residues. Per the germline V gene, CDR1 is MNHEY and CDR2 is SMNVEV (reference sequence). CDR3 amino acids: CATRSQWGMNTEAFF. In nucleotides, the CDR3 is TGTGCCACCCGCTCTCAATGGGGCATGAACACTGAAGCTTTCTTT.

The rearrangement uses TRBV21-1 and TRBJ2-7; the table gives TRBD2 as D, unverified against the DNA. TRBV21-1 constitutes a pseudogene. The CDR3 has 17 amino acids. The CDR3 protein is CASSKESRRGVLYEQYV. The DNA of the CDR3 is TGTGCCAGCAGCAAAGAAAGCAGACGGGGGGTACTCTACGAGCAGTACGTC.

The chain joins TRBV4-1 to TRBJ2-1; 9 bases are shared with TRBD1. V dropped 5 bases and J dropped 5; count of bases not matched to a gene: 10. This CDR3 has 16 residues. In germline, CDR1 is MGHRA, CDR2 YSYEKL. CDR3 coding DNA: TGCGCCAGCAGCACCTACCTCGGGACAGGGCACAATGAGCAGTTCTTC. It yields the protein CASSTYLGTGHNEQFF.

This clone was recorded a few times. The gene calls are TRBV6-1 and TRBJ2-7; 10 nucleotides align to TRBD2. CDR3 length equals 18 residues. The V segment lost 1 base and the J segment 2 bases; nucleotides outside the gene matches: 11. The germline gives CDR1 MNHNS, CDR2 SASEGT. The CDR3 DNA follows: TGTGCCAGCAGTGAAGGGCCTGCCCTAGCGGGGGAGGCCTACGAGCAGTACGTC. It codes for CASSEGPALAGEAYEQYV.

The J gene is TRBJ1-1, the V gene TRBV11-3; 7 bases are shared with TRBD1. The V gene end was trimmed by 6 bases and the J gene end by 1 base; junction bases not matched to a gene: 8. Germline-derived CDR1 and CDR2 are SGHNT and YENEEA. The CDR3 extends over 15 amino acids. CDR3 sequence reads: CASSRLGQTNTEAFF. The CDR3 nucleotides are TGTGCCAGCAGTCGATTGGGACAGACGAACACTGAAGCTTTCTTT.

The chain carries TRBV4-1 and TRBJ1-5, with D hard to call. V was cut by 1 base and J by 5 bases, with 9 bases left in between. Germline V gives CDR1 MGHRA, CDR2 YSYEKL. The CDR3 is 14 amino acids. This chain's CDR3 is CASSQVGVYQPQHF. The CDR3 coding sequence is TGCGCCAGCAGCCAAGTTGGAGTCTATCAGCCCCAGCATTTT.

The chain uses TRBV2 and TRBJ2-3, with a possible D match to TRBD2 (7 bases). Germline loops: CDR1 SNHLY, CDR2 FYNNEI. The CDR3 is made up of 17 amino acids. Trimming removed 3 bases from V and 1 base from J, with 17 bases in between. This CDR3 reads CASSDDPPGGGTDTQYF. The CDR3 region has the DNA TGTGCCAGCAGTGATGATCCCCCGGGGGGCGGCACAGATACGCAGTATTTT.

V usage is TRBV5-5 and J usage is TRBJ2-7, with 7 positions matching TRBD1. V shed 1 base and J 2 bases; nucleotides not matched to a gene: 9. Germline values: CDR1 SGHKS, CDR2 YYEKEE (reference sequence). The CDR3 sequence is 16 residues long. The CDR3: CASSLTGAGGAYEQYV. CDR3 sequence (DNA): TGTGCCAGCAGCTTGACCGGAGCAGGGGGAGCCTACGAGCAGTACGTC.

The CDR3 region has the DNA TGTGCCAGCAGCTTAGCGGGGTCCAGGGGGTATAATTCACCCCTCCACTTT. This sequence encodes CASSLAGSRGYNSPLHF. This chain joins TRBV7-6 and TRBJ1-6, with 7 bases lining up with TRBD1. The trim removed 0 bases at V and 4 bases at J, leaving 6 bases unmatched. Looked up from germline, CDR1 is SGHVS and CDR2 is FNYEAQ. This CDR3 is built from 17 residues.

Comment on this clone: The identical CDR3 is also encoded by other nucleotide sequences in the sample. This chain links TRBV4-1 with TRBJ1-5, with D unclear. CDR3 size: 16 residues. Per the germline V gene, CDR1 is MGHRA and CDR2 is YSYEKL. Trimming stripped 0 bases from V and 4 bases from J, with 13 bases between. CDR3 sequence reads: CASSQEGRGGNQPQHF. CDR3 DNA sequence: TGCGCCAGCAGCCAAGAAGGACGAGGAGGGAATCAGCCCCAGCATTTT.

The chain combines TRBV28 with TRBJ2-1, with D possibly TRBD2 on 5 matching bases. CDR1 MDHEN and CDR2 SYDVKM come from the germline V gene. Trimming cost V 6 bases and J 2 bases, with 14 bases left between them. This CDR3 comprises 15 residues. Written as DNA, the CDR3 is TGTGCCAGCAGCCCCTCCGGAGGCCCCTACAATGAGCAGTTCTTC. This sequence encodes CASSPSGGPYNEQFF.

The V and J genes are TRBV27 and TRBJ1-4; D might be TRBD1 (6 bases). Germline CDR1 reads MNHEY; CDR2 reads SMNVEV (reference sequence). This CDR3 comprises 16 residues. The ends were cut back, 3 bases at V and 6 bases at J, with 17 bases in the middle. CDR3 residues: CASSFSGGSRDEKLFF. DNA of the CDR3: TGTGCCAGCAGTTTTTCGGGGGGCTCGAGAGATGAAAAACTGTTTTTT.

The rearrangement joins TRBV5-1 to TRBJ2-3; no reliable D call. Germline V gene data show CDR1 as SGHRS and CDR2 as YFSETQ. The CDR3 has 14 amino acids. Trimming shortened V by 0 bases and J by 1 base, and 6 bases separated the two germline ends. The CDR3 bases are TGCGCCAGCAGCTTGGCAGTTGGCACAGATACGCAGTATTTT. This sequence encodes CASSLAVGTDTQYF. The full variable domain, rest sourced from reference TRBV5-1 and TRBJ2-3, is KAGVTQTPRYLIKTRGQQVTLSCSPISGHRSVSWYQQTPGQGLQFLFEYFSETQRNKGNFPGRFSGRQFSNSRSEMNVSTLELGDSALYLCASSLAVGTDTQYFGPGTRLTVL.

The table lists this clone with a few counts. V usage is TRBV28 and J usage is TRBJ1-2; TRBD1 matches 7 bases. The CDR3 runs to 15 residues. V was pared by 5 bases and J by 5 bases, with 11 bases of the junction left unmatched. Germline V CDR1 and CDR2: MDHEN, SYDVKM. CDR3 nucleotide sequence: TGTGCCAGCAGTCTTGACAGGGCCAGCGCGTATGGCTACACCTTC. This codes for CASSLDRASAYGYTF.

This chain joins TRBV9 and TRBJ1-2; D gene unclear. Germline V gives CDR1 SGDLS, CDR2 YYNGEE. The V and J ends lost 2 bases and 2 bases respectively, with 10 bases between them. CDR3 length: 14 residues. The CDR3 sequence: CASSVSTGNYGYTF. In nucleotides, the CDR3 is TGTGCCAGCAGCGTGTCGACGGGGAACTATGGCTACACCTTC.

The rearrangement links TRBV6-5 to TRBJ2-3; 7 nucleotides agree with TRBD1. Germline V gene sequence: CDR1 MNHEY, CDR2 SVGAGI. J lost 3 bases, V lost 10 bases, and 7 bases had no gene match. The CDR3 runs to 13 residues. The CDR3 loop is CATRQGLTDTQYF. For the CDR3, the DNA is TGTGCCACTCGACAGGGATTAACAGATACGCAGTATTTT.

This rearrangement joins TRBV21-1 to TRBJ2-1; TRBD2 is taken as the D call from the table, unchecked against the DNA. TRBV21-1 is tagged as a pseudogene. This CDR3 has 19 residues. CDR3 in amino acids: CASSKADPLAGGSYNEQFF. CDR3 sequence (DNA): TGTGCCAGCAGCAAAGCGGACCCCTTAGCGGGGGGTTCCTACAATGAGCAGTTCTTC.

The chain joins TRBV18 to TRBJ1-3; 8 bases are a match to TRBD1. The CDR3 is 16 amino acids. From germline, CDR1 is KGHSH and CDR2 LQKENI. The V segment lost 3 bases and the J segment 1 base; nucleotides outside the gene matches: 5. The DNA for the CDR3 is TGTGCCAGCTCACCGCGACAGGGGAGGTCTGGAAACACCATATATTTT. This codes for CASSPRQGRSGNTIYF.

This sequence joins TRBV7-6 and TRBJ2-1; TRBD2 aligns across 9 bases. The germline V gene encodes CDR1 SGHVS and CDR2 FNYEAQ. With 5 bases clipped from V and 10 bases from J, the junction kept 12 bases outside the gene matches. The CDR3 runs 15 residues. CDR3 sequence reads: CASSLASGVSGEQFF. CDR3 nucleotide sequence: TGTGCCAGCAGCCTCGCTAGCGGGGTGTCTGGGGAGCAGTTCTTC.

This sequence joins TRBV10-3 and TRBJ1-1; 7 bases fit TRBD1. The CDR3 spans 16 residues. Looked up from germline, CDR1 is ENHRY and CDR2 is SYGVKD. V lost 6 bases and J lost 0; bases outside the gene matches: 10. CDR3 coding DNA: TGTGCCATCAGGCCCTTTGTTACAGGGGTGAACACTGAAGCTTTCTTT. Protein sequence: CAIRPFVTGVNTEAFF.

This clone was seen a single time. The chain employs TRBV24-1 and TRBJ2-1, with 11 bases identical to TRBD2. This CDR3 has 16 residues. Unmatched junction bases numbered 7, after V lost 4 bases and J lost 6 bases. The germline V gene has CDR1 KGHDR and CDR2 SFDVKD. CDR3 in amino acids: CATSEHSGGASNEQFF. CDR3 bases: TGTGCCACCAGTGAACATAGCGGGGGGGCCTCCAATGAGCAGTTCTTC.

The chain carries TRBV4-2 and TRBJ2-1; 10 bases agree with TRBD2. With 3 bases clipped from V and 8 bases from J, the junction kept 13 bases outside the gene matches. The length of the CDR3 is 17 residues. The germline gives CDR1 LGHNA, CDR2 YNFKEQ. In DNA form, the CDR3 reads TGTGCCAGCAGCCAGGCGTCTAGCGGGGGCATCGTCTATGAGCAGTTCTTC. This sequence encodes CASSQASSGGIVYEQFF.

This chain links TRBV5-1 with TRBJ1-2, with unresolved D. V lost 1 base and J 4 bases, leaving 11 bases between the germline ends. CDR1 is SGHRS and CDR2 is YFSETQ in the germline V gene. CDR3 length: 14 residues. This CDR3 reads CASSLNILLYGYTF. DNA of the CDR3: TGCGCCAGCAGCTTGAACATTTTGCTCTATGGCTACACCTTC.

V is TRBV7-9 and J is TRBJ2-2; tentative D call: TRBD2 (5 bases). The CDR3 sequence is 14 residues long. V lost 7 bases and J 6 bases, leaving 15 bases between the germline ends. Germline V gives CDR1 SEHNR, CDR2 FQNEAQ (reference sequence). In DNA form, the CDR3 reads TGTGCCAGCAACCCGGAGGTCTATTCCGGGGAGCTGTTTTTT. This gives the protein CASNPEVYSGELFF.

This chain uses TRBV29-1 with TRBJ1-5; D perhaps matches TRBD1 (5 bases). V lost 4 bases and J lost 4, with 11 bases in between. Germline values: CDR1 SQVTM, CDR2 ANQGSEA. The CDR3 sequence is 13 residues long. CDR3 amino acids: CSVAGGMNQPQHF. In DNA, the CDR3 is TGCAGCGTTGCTGGGGGGATGAATCAGCCCCAGCATTTT.

This chain links TRBV2 with TRBJ1-6; D is unresolved. The CDR3 contains 15 residues. CDR1 SNHLY and CDR2 FYNNEI come from the germline V gene. With 6 bases removed from V and 1 base from J, the gap between germline ends came to 10 bases. The CDR3 reads CASSNDISYNSPLHF. The CDR3 nucleotides are TGTGCCAGCAGCAATGACATATCCTATAATTCACCCCTCCACTTT.